The sequence of this TCR beta chain was determined in a study of blood T cell repertoires in COVID-19. Sequencing was performed with immunoSEQ multiplex PCR; in TCRdb, only in-frame clones are kept and a portion is missing. Among nearly 30,000 clones listed, around 90% were seen once. There are 15 residues in the CDR3. Germline CDR1 and CDR2: SGHTS and YDEGEE. The V end lost 5 bases, the J end lost 2 bases, and 11 bases lay between the germline ends. This sequence joins TRBV5-8 and TRBJ2-6; TRBD1 is a possible D gene (6 bases). The source of this sequence is an older man with active or convalescent COVID-19. Sequencing was performed on peripheral blood. In DNA form, the CDR3 reads TGTGCCAGCAGTAGAACAGGGACTGGGGCCAACGTCCTGACTTTC. This codes for CASSRTGTGANVLTF.